This T cell receptor beta chain comes out of a study of cytomegalovirus exposure and HLA in healthy donors. Study-level findings and limits: Later genetic work tied a missense DCLRE1C variant to beta-chain V and J trimming. Presence/absence analysis assumed near-uniform sequencing depth across donors. Many donors carried some public TCRs, although rarity characterized most TCR sequences. Later analysis suggested most CMV-associated TCR beta chains were HLA-restricted.

In the PCR, 60 Vbeta and 13 Jbeta primers were used. Produced via immunoSEQ multiplex PCR; TCRdb's table is partial and in-frame only. Of about 300,000 clones in the sample, 80% to 90% were seen once. This clone was counted once. What it recognizes is unknown. One end of the junction varies from germline; a read error may be responsible. Germline CDR1 SEHNR, CDR2 FQNEAQ (reference sequence). The CDR3 is 16 amino acids. The sequence came from a man aged 40-49 years in good health and CMV-seropositive. The source material was PBMCs. This chain links TRBV7-9 with TRBJ2-1, with a possible D match to TRBD2 (6 bases). The DNA of the CDR3 is TGTTCCAGCAGCCCACCTTTAGCAGGCCCGGGGGATAAGCAGTTCTTC. Translating gives CSSSPPLAGPGDKQFF. Supplemented by reference TRBV7-9 and TRBJ2-1, the full variable domain reads DTGVSQNPRHKITKRGQNVTFRCDPISEHNRLYWYRQTLGQGPEFLTYFQNEAQLEKSRLLSDRFSAERPKGSFSTLEIQRTEQGDSAMYLCSSSPPLAGPGDKQFFGPGTRLTVL.